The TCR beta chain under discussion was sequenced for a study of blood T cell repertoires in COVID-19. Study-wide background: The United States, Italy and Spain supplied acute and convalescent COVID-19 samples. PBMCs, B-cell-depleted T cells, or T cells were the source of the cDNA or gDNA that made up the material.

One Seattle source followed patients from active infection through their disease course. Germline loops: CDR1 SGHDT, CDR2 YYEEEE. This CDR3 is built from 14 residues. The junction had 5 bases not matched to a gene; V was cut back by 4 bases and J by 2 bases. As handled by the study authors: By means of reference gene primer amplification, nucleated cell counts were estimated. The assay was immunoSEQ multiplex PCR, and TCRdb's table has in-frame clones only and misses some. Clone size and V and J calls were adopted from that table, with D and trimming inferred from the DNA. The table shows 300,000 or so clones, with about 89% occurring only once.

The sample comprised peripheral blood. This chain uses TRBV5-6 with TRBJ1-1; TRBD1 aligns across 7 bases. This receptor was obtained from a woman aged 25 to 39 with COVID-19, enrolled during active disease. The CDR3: CASSIRDRNTEAFF. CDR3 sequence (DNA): TGTGCCAGCAGCATAAGGGACAGAAACACTGAAGCTTTCTTT. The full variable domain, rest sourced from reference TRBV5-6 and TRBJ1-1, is DAGVTQSPTHLIKTRGQQVTLRCSPKSGHDTVSWYQQALGQGPQFIFQYYEEEERQRGNFPDRFSGHQFPNYSSELNVNALLLGDSALYLCASSIRDRNTEAFFGQGTRLTVV.